The next 20 T cell receptor beta chains were all read from a single sample in a study of blood T cell repertoires in COVID-19 (dated by TCRdb to 2020 to 2021). Library preparation used the immunoSEQ multiplex PCR assay. Sourced from immuneACCESS, this table was stored by TCRdb with only in-frame sequences that have V and J called. A share of the clones is absent; for the studies checked, an unresolved V gene accounts for under half, and the remainder has no known explanation. The sample table contains around 250,000 clones; only one count was recorded for about 87% of them. The leading ten clones occupy about 1.6% of the sample. Sequencing was performed on PBMCs or T cells enriched from blood (not recorded which). The origin of the receptors is a woman aged 45-60 years who had recovered from COVID-19.

This chain connects TRBV19 to TRBJ2-2; 12 bases agree with TRBD2. Germline V lookup: CDR1 LNHDA, CDR2 SQIVND (reference sequence). J lost 5 bases, V lost 1 base, and 14 bases had no gene match. The CDR3 sequence is 20 residues long. CDR3 sequence reads: CASSIVRLAGGPGGTGELFF. CDR3 coding DNA: TGTGCCAGTAGTATAGTCAGGCTAGCGGGAGGGCCAGGAGGAACCGGGGAGCTGTTTTTT.

The chain uses TRBV29-1 and TRBJ1-2; D is possibly TRBD1 (6 bases). V lost 8 bases to trimming and J lost 10 bases, with 17 bases between them. CDR1 and CDR2 from the germline V gene are SQVTM and ANQGSEA. The CDR3 is 11 amino acids. CDR3 loop: CSIEGGSAYTF. In DNA, the CDR3 is TGCAGCATCGAGGGGGGGTCGGCCTACACCTTC.

The rearrangement joins TRBV6-6 to TRBJ2-7; D perhaps matches TRBD2 (6 bases). Trimming pared 5 bases from V and 7 bases from J, leaving 21 bases between. There are 15 residues in the CDR3. Germline V gives CDR1 MNHNY, CDR2 SVGAGI (reference sequence). The CDR3 reads CASSPARTTLTEQYF. The CDR3 DNA is TGTGCCAGCAGTCCTGCCAGGACTACCCTCACGGAGCAGTACTTC.

The V gene is TRBV2, the J gene TRBJ1-4, with D unresolved. Germline V gene sequence: CDR1 SNHLY, CDR2 FYNNEI. The CDR3 sequence is 15 residues long. The germline V and J ends were trimmed by 5 bases and 8 bases, with 18 bases remaining between them. The CDR3 here is CASSSQSAGSEKLFF. The DNA for the CDR3 is TGTGCCAGCAGTTCACAGTCCGCCGGTTCGGAAAAACTGTTTTTT.

J is TRBJ1-2 and V is TRBV19, with D uncertain. Per the germline V gene, CDR1 is LNHDA and CDR2 is SQIVND (reference sequence). V gave up 1 base and J gave up 7 bases, with 19 bases separating them. The CDR3 covers 16 residues. The CDR3 spells CASSIGGIVSRVGYTF. Written as DNA, the CDR3 is TGTGCCAGTAGTATAGGAGGGATTGTGTCGCGGGTTGGCTACACCTTC.

As regards this clone: Other nucleotide sequences in the sample specify the same CDR3. This chain's CDR3 is CASSIDRGYEQYF. In DNA, the CDR3 is TGTGCCAGTAGTATTGACAGGGGATACGAGCAGTACTTC. The genes are TRBV19 and TRBJ2-7; 8 bases are shared with TRBD1. In germline, CDR1 is LNHDA, CDR2 SQIVND (reference sequence). This CDR3 has 13 residues. J gave up 4 bases and V 3 bases, and 2 bases lay outside the gene matches.

V gene TRBV30 combines with J gene TRBJ2-5; perhaps TRBD2 as D (6 bases). The CDR3 spans 13 residues. Germline V gene sequence: CDR1 GTSNPN, CDR2 SVGIG (reference sequence). V dropped 4 bases and J dropped 1 base, with 10 bases sitting between them. The CDR3, as DNA: TGTGCCTGGATGAAGCGGGTCCAAGAGACCCAGTACTTC. This gives the protein CAWMKRVQETQYF.

V is TRBV27 and J is TRBJ2-5, with unresolved D. The V gene lost 2 bases and the J gene lost 2 bases, with 6 bases spanning the gap. This CDR3 spans 13 amino acids. Germline CDR1 is MNHEY and CDR2 is SMNVEV (reference sequence). Written as DNA, the CDR3 is TGTGCCAGCAGTTTAGGGCAGCAAGAGACCCAGTACTTC. Translation: CASSLGQQETQYF.

This clone has a single count. The V and J genes are TRBV28 and TRBJ2-3; 7 bases match TRBD2. The CDR3 is made up of 12 amino acids. CDR1 and CDR2 (germline): MDHEN, SYDVKM. V shed 5 bases and J 8 bases; nucleotides not matched to a gene: 4. The CDR3 bases are TGTGCCAGCAGTCGCGGGAGTGGTACGCAGTATTTT. Protein product: CASSRGSGTQYF.

The V call is TRBV28, the J call TRBJ2-2; TRBD1 aligns across 7 bases. Germline loops: CDR1 MDHEN, CDR2 SYDVKM. The ends lost 5 bases at V and 6 bases at J; junction bases unmatched: 3. The CDR3 length is 13 residues. CDR3 nucleotides: TGTGCCAGCAGTCCGACAGGGCCCGGGGAGCTGTTTTTT. Translated: CASSPTGPGELFF.

The chain is built from TRBV5-1 and TRBJ1-2, with TRBD1 matching 7 bases. Germline assignment: CDR1 SGHRS and CDR2 YFSETQ. The CDR3 is made up of 15 amino acids. Losses at the gene ends were 1 base for V and 5 bases for J; bases not matched to a gene: 8. The CDR3 sequence: CASSLMTGNLYGYTF. CDR3 sequence (DNA): TGCGCCAGCAGCTTGATGACAGGGAATCTATATGGCTACACCTTC.

The J gene is TRBJ2-3, the V gene TRBV6-1, with TRBD2 identical over 12 bases. Looked up from germline, CDR1 is MNHNS and CDR2 is SASEGT. V lost 3 bases to trimming and J lost 6 bases; unmatched junction nucleotides: 7. The CDR3 runs 16 residues. The CDR3 coding sequence is TGTGCCAGCAGTGAGTCGCCCGGGACTAGCGGGGATACGCAGTATTTT. Translating gives CASSESPGTSGDTQYF.

This chain connects TRBV15 to TRBJ2-6, with D perhaps matching TRBD1 (5 bases). Trimming left V 3 bases short and J 0 bases short, with 12 bases between. This CDR3 region has 17 residues. Germline CDR1 is LNHNV and CDR2 is YYDKDF (reference sequence). CDR3 region: CATSRSTGYSGANVLTF. The CDR3 nucleotides read TGTGCCACCAGCAGGAGCACAGGATACTCTGGGGCCAACGTCCTGACTTTC.

This sequence joins TRBV28 and TRBJ1-2; D unclear. The V end lost 1 base, the J end lost 4 bases, and 7 bases lay between the germline ends. Germline CDR1 MDHEN, CDR2 SYDVKM. The CDR3 covers 13 residues. Written as DNA, the CDR3 is TGTGCCAGCAGTTTATCGGGGAGCTATGGCTACACCTTC. Encoded protein: CASSLSGSYGYTF.

V usage is TRBV3-1 (or the pseudogene TRBV3-2) and J usage is TRBJ1-1; D is unresolved. CDR1 and CDR2 (germline): LGHDT, YNNKEL (reference sequence). CDR3 length equals 14 residues. V lost 1 base to trimming and J lost 10 bases, with 16 bases between them. CDR3 protein: CASSQGSVPRVAFF. In DNA form, the CDR3 reads TGTGCCAGCAGCCAAGGTTCCGTCCCACGGGTAGCTTTCTTT.

Details on this clone: Mismatch with germline at one junction end may stem from a read error. The chain recombines TRBV7-9 with TRBJ2-1, with 7 bases aligning to TRBD2. This CDR3 region has 14 residues. Germline CDR1 is SEHNR and CDR2 is FQNEAQ (reference sequence). For the CDR3, the DNA is TGTGCCAGCTCTTACGGGAGGACCTCCAATGGGCAGTTCTTC. This sequence encodes CASSYGRTSNGQFF.

The chain joins TRBV12-3 or TRBV12-4 to TRBJ2-3; tentative D call: TRBD1 (6 bases). The V gene lost 1 base and the J gene lost 13 bases, with 15 bases spanning the gap. This CDR3 contains 13 residues. The CDR3 DNA reads TGTGCCAGCAGTTTAGTTAAGGGACAAGAGAAGTATTTT. As protein: CASSLVKGQEKYF.

This rearrangement joins TRBV7-3 to TRBJ2-7, with a weak D call TRBD2 (6 bases). CDR1 and CDR2 (germline): SGHTA, FQGTGA. There are 14 residues in the CDR3. Deletions cut 9 bases from V and 3 bases from J, with 18 bases between. CDR3 bases: TGTGCCAGGGCTCGAGGGGAGGATTTCTACGAGCAGTACTTC. Translation gives CARARGEDFYEQYF.

The J gene is TRBJ2-1, the V gene TRBV19; no clear D. The CDR3 covers 14 residues. CDR1 LNHDA and CDR2 SQIVND come from the germline V gene (reference sequence). The V and J ends lost 4 bases and 7 bases respectively, with 14 bases between them. The CDR3 reads CASSTNPGTNEQFF. The DNA for the CDR3 is TGTGCCAGTAGTACCAATCCAGGAACTAATGAGCAGTTCTTC. The full variable domain, with the rest looked up from reference TRBV19 and TRBJ2-1, is DGGITQSPKYLFRKEGQNVTLSCEQNLNHDAMYWYRQDPGQGLRLIYYSQIVNDFQKGDIAEGYSVSREKKESFPLTVTSAQKNPTAFYLCASSTNPGTNEQFFGPGTRLTVL.

The CDR3 loop reads CASSLGPTGILHF. In DNA, the CDR3 is TGTGCCAGCAGCTTGGGGCCTACAGGGATCCTCCACTTT. The chain carries TRBV5-6 and TRBJ1-6, with a weak D call TRBD1 (6 bases). In germline, CDR1 is SGHDT, CDR2 YYEEEE. The CDR3 covers 13 residues. Trimming stripped 0 bases from V and 15 bases from J, with 13 bases between.